These T cell receptor beta chains were read from a single sample in a study of blood T cell repertoires in COVID-19. Profiled with immunoSEQ multiplex PCR; TCRdb holds only in-frame clones, not every one. The sample records 270,000 or so clones, roughly 89% being singletons. Sequencing was carried out using peripheral blood. The receptors originated from a woman aged 40 to 55 who had recovered from COVID-19. CDR3s include the opening cysteine and the closing phenylalanine or tryptophan. The D gene is left open where the match is weak. Expanded clones are given a class, and other clones once, few, many or no size at all.

TGTGCCAGCAACCTACAGGGCGCCATGAACACTGAAGCTTTCTTT CASNLQGAMNTEAFF NA TRBJ1-1 NA TRBV6-5
TGTGCCAGCAGCTTGGTGGGGGGAACTAACTATGGCTACACCTTC CASSLVGGTNYGYTF NA TRBJ1-2 NA TRBV5-4
TGTGCCAGCAGCCCCACCGGGGGTGAAGCTTTCTTT CASSPTGGEAFF NA TRBJ1-1 NA TRBV27
TGTGCCAGCAGCTTGCAGGGATTCTCCGGGGAGCTGTTTTTT CASSLQGFSGELFF NA TRBJ2-2 NA TRBV11-2
TGTGCCAGCTCACCATCGACCGGGACTAGGTTGGAGACCCAGTACTTC CASSPSTGTRLETQYF TRBD2 TRBJ2-5 NA TRBV18
TGTGCCAGCAGTTTAGTTCCGTTACTTTACAATGAGCAGTTCTTC CASSLVPLLYNEQFF NA TRBJ2-1 NA TRBV27
TGTGCCAGCAGTCCTCCCTCCCACGACGCCCCCAGGATGCCTGGAAACACCATATATTTT CASSPPSHDAPRMPGNTIYF NA TRBJ1-3 NA TRBV6-6
TGTGCCAGCAGCTTAATTGGGCTAATTAGTCCCCTGGCCAAAAACATTCAGTACTTC CASSLIGLISPLAKNIQYF NA TRBJ2-4 NA TRBV11-2
TGTGCCAGTGGCAGGGTCCTAGCGGGAGGAAGTAGAGTGCTGGATACGCAGTATTTT CASGRVLAGGSRVLDTQYF TRBD2 TRBJ2-3 NA TRBV19
TGTGCCAGCAGCCCCCAGGTCACAGCCCAAGAGACCCAGTACTTC CASSPQVTAQETQYF NA TRBJ2-5 NA TRBV9
TGTGCCAGTAGTGTCCCGACAGGAATTCAGTTTTCACCCCTCCACTTT CASSVPTGIQFSPLHF NA TRBJ1-6 NA TRBV19
TGTGCCAGCAGCCAAGTACCCAGCGGCCCCCAGTTCTTC CASSQVPSGPQFF NA TRBJ2-1 once TRBV3-1/TRBV3-2
TGTGCCACCAGTGACGGGACACGCGGGGGGGAAAAACTGTTTTTT CATSDGTRGGEKLFF NA TRBJ1-4 NA TRBV24-1
TGTGCCAGCAGCCAAGGCCGGGACTCTTTTAGGGAGACCCAGTACTTC CASSQGRDSFRETQYF NA TRBJ2-5 NA TRBV3-1/TRBV3-2
TGTGCCAGCAGCCGGGCTGCAGGGAGGACTGAAGCTTTCTTT CASSRAAGRTEAFF NA TRBJ1-1 NA TRBV5-6
TGTGCCAGCAGCTTGATCCTAGCGGGAGTCACAGATACGCAGTATTTT CASSLILAGVTDTQYF TRBD2 TRBJ2-3 NA TRBV5-6
TGTGCCAGCAGTTACCACGAAAATTCAGACACATACAATCAGCCCCAGCATTTT CASSYHENSDTYNQPQHF NA TRBJ1-5 NA TRBV6-2/TRBV6-3
TGTGCCAGCAGTAACAGGGGGGAAGGCGGCTACACCTTC CASSNRGEGGYTF TRBD1 TRBJ1-2 NA TRBV6-6
TGTGCCAGCAGCTTAGCTCCCGGCGGGGGAAACACCATATATTTT CASSLAPGGGNTIYF NA TRBJ1-3 NA TRBV7-2
TGTGCCAGCAGCTTATACGGGAAAGGCGATGAGCAGTTCTTC CASSLYGKGDEQFF NA TRBJ2-1 NA TRBV7-9
TGTGCCAGCAGCCAAGGACCCGGGACAGGGGGCGGTTCACCCCTCCACTTT CASSQGPGTGGGSPLHF TRBD1 TRBJ1-6 NA TRBV3-1/TRBV3-2
TGTGCCACCAGCAGAGATGGAGCCGCGCAGTACTTC CATSRDGAAQYF NA TRBJ2-7 NA TRBV15
TGTGCCAGCAGTTCCTTTTCGAACTGGAACACTGAAGCTTTCTTT CASSSFSNWNTEAFF NA TRBJ1-1 NA TRBV27
TGTGCCAGCAGTACAGAGACGCACTCCTACAATGAGCAGTTCTTC CASSTETHSYNEQFF NA TRBJ2-1 NA TRBV2
TGTGCCAGCAGCTTTCGGACAGACTCAGAATTCAAGAACACCGGGGAGCTGTTTTTT CASSFRTDSEFKNTGELFF NA TRBJ2-2 NA TRBV7-6
TGTGCCAGCAGCTTAGGTGGGGGGAATCAGCCCCAGCATTTT CASSLGGGNQPQHF NA TRBJ1-5 NA TRBV13
TGTGCCAGCATGGAGGATGGGAACTATGGCTACACCTTC CASMEDGNYGYTF NA TRBJ1-2 NA TRBV2
TGTGCCAGCAGTTTGACAGGGCTTTACGAAAAACTGTTTTTT CASSLTGLYEKLFF TRBD1 TRBJ1-4 NA TRBV6-5
TGTGCCAGCAGCCCTCGACAGGGCGTAATTAAGAACACTGAAGCTTTCTTT CASSPRQGVIKNTEAFF TRBD1 TRBJ1-1 NA TRBV3-1/TRBV3-2
TGTGCCAGTAGTATAGGAAACAGCTTTGAAGAGACCCAGTACTTC CASSIGNSFEETQYF NA TRBJ2-5 NA TRBV19
TGTGCCAGCAGCCGAGCAGGCAGGGGGAACACTGAAGCTTTCTTT CASSRAGRGNTEAFF NA TRBJ1-1 NA TRBV3-1/TRBV3-2
TGTGCCAGCAGCTTAAGGGGCTCGAATGGCTACACCTTC CASSLRGSNGYTF NA TRBJ1-2 NA TRBV7-2
TGTGCCAGCAGCCCCACCCGTGAGCGGGAGGGTTATGAGCAGTTCTTC CASSPTREREGYEQFF TRBD2 TRBJ2-1 NA TRBV5-6
TGTGCCAGCAGTATCCAAAGACAGGCGAACACAGATACGCAGTATTTT CASSIQRQANTDTQYF NA TRBJ2-3 NA TRBV2
TGTGCCAGCAGCTTGTCGGGTCAGGGGGGTTCACCCCTCCACTTT CASSLSGQGGSPLHF TRBD1 TRBJ1-6 once TRBV5-4
TGTGCCAGCAGCTCCGACCCGGGACAGCTTAATGAAAAACTGTTTTTT CASSSDPGQLNEKLFF TRBD1 TRBJ1-4 NA TRBV5-5
TGCGCCAGCAGCTTGGCCGGTTATGTGGACACTGAAGCTTTCTTT CASSLAGYVDTEAFF NA TRBJ1-1 NA TRBV5-1
TGTGCCAGCAGTTTGAGGAGTCTTGGAGAGACCCAGTACTTC CASSLRSLGETQYF NA TRBJ2-5 NA TRBV27
TGTGCCAGTAGTATCCTCGTCTCAGCGTCTGACTACAATGAGCAGTTCTTC CASSILVSASDYNEQFF NA TRBJ2-1 NA TRBV19
TGTGCCAGCAGAAGTACAGGGCTTGACGAGCAGTACTTC CASRSTGLDEQYF NA TRBJ2-7 NA TRBV4-2
TGTGCCAGCAGTAGAGACATAGTTAGCAATCAGCCCCAGCATTTT CASSRDIVSNQPQHF NA TRBJ1-5 NA TRBV6-5
TGTGCCAGCAGCGGGGACGGGAGGACCGGCACCATATATTTT CASSGDGRTGTIYF NA TRBJ1-3 NA TRBV9
TGCGCCAGCAGCCAAGATAGGCGGGTCAGGCAGTTCTTC CASSQDRRVRQFF NA TRBJ2-1 once TRBV4-1
TGCGCCAGCAGTATCGGGGGGGCCTACAATGAGCAGTTCTTC CASSIGGAYNEQFF TRBD2 TRBJ2-1 NA TRBV10-2
TGCAGCGTTGGGTCAGATAATCAGCCCCAGCATTTT CSVGSDNQPQHF NA TRBJ1-5 NA TRBV29-1
TGTGCCAGCAGCGAGGACAGGGGTCACGAGCAGTACTTC CASSEDRGHEQYF TRBD1 TRBJ2-7 NA TRBV2
TGTGCCAGTAGTATAGAGGGGGCCTCTCCCTACGAGCAGTACTTC CASSIEGASPYEQYF NA TRBJ2-7 NA TRBV19
TGTGCCAGCAGTTCGACTAGCGGGGGGTACGAGCAGTACTTC CASSSTSGGYEQYF TRBD2 TRBJ2-7 NA TRBV5-4
TGCGCCAGCAGCTTGAGACAGGGGGATGAAAAACTGTTTTTT CASSLRQGDEKLFF TRBD1 TRBJ1-4 NA TRBV5-1
TGCGCCAGCAGCCAACCTACGGACAGGGGCTACGAGCAGTACTTC CASSQPTDRGYEQYF TRBD1 TRBJ2-7 NA TRBV4-1
TGTGCCAGCAGCTTAGACTCAACGAACACCGGGGAGCTGTTTTTT CASSLDSTNTGELFF NA TRBJ2-2 NA TRBV7-2
TGTGCCAGTAGTATGGGACTAGCGAACACAGATACGCAGTATTTT CASSMGLANTDTQYF TRBD2 TRBJ2-3 NA TRBV19
TGTGCCAGCAGCTTTGGTCCGGGGGTCTCTAATCAGCCCCAGCATTTT CASSFGPGVSNQPQHF NA TRBJ1-5 NA TRBV7-9
TGTGCCAGCAGCTTTGGGGTCAGGGGTTCCAATCAGCCCCAGCATTTT CASSFGVRGSNQPQHF NA TRBJ1-5 NA TRBV5-8